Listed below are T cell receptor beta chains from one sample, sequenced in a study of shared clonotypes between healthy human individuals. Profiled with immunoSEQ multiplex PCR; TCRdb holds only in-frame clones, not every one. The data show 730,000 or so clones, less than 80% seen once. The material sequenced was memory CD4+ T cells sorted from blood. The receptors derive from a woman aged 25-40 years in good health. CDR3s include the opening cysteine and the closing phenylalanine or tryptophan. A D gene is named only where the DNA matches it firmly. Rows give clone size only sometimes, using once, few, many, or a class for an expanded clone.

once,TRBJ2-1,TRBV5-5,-,TGTGCCAGCAGCTTGGATCCCCTCGGGGAGATTGAGCAGTTCTTC,CASSLDPLGEIEQFF
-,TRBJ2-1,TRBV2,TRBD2,TGTGCCAGCAGTGAACTTGGGGGAGGGTCTTACAATGAGCAGTTCTTC,CASSELGGGSYNEQFF
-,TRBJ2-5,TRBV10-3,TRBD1,TGTGCCATCAGTGACCCCCTAGAGGGACAGGGATCTTGGGAGACCCAGTACTTC,CAISDPLEGQGSWETQYF
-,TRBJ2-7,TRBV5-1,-,TGCGCCAGCAAGCTTTTCCAGGCGGTCTCCTACGAGCAGTACTTC,CASKLFQAVSYEQYF
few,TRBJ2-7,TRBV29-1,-,TGCAGCGTTACACACGGGGGCACCTACGAGCAGTACTTC,CSVTHGGTYEQYF
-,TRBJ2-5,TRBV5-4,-,TGTGCCAGCAGCTTTCGAGCGGAAGAGACCCAGTACTTC,CASSFRAEETQYF
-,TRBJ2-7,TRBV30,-,TGTGCCTGGAGTGTACTGGGTCTGCACGATGGGTACGAGCAGTACTTC,CAWSVLGLHDGYEQYF
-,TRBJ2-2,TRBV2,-,TGTGCCAGCAGTGCAAAGACAGGAGGCGGCGGGGAGCTGTTTTTT,CASSAKTGGGGELFF
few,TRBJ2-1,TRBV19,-,TGTGCCACCACACCGAGGGGGACGGCAAACGGAAGGAATGAGCAGTTCTTC,CATTPRGTANGRNEQFF
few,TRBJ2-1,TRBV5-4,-,TGTGCCAGCAGCTTGTATGAAGCTAATGAGCAGTTCTTC,CASSLYEANEQFF
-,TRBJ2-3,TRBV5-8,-,TGTGCCCGCTCGTCCGGTCGGGGTGAAATAACAGATACGCAGTATTTT,CARSSGRGEITDTQYF
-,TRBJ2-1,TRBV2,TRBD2,TGTGCCAGCAGGGTACTAGCGGCCGCCTACAATGAGCAGTTCTTC,CASRVLAAAYNEQFF
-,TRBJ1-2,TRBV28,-,TGTGCCAGCAGTTCGGGACACCGCTATGGCTACACCTTC,CASSSGHRYGYTF
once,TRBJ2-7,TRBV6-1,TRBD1,TGTGCCAGCAGTCGGACAGGGCTTATCTACGAGCAGTACTTC,CASSRTGLIYEQYF
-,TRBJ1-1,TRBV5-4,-,TGTGCCAGCAGCGCTGAATCAGGAATCACTGAAGCTTTCTTT,CASSAESGITEAFF
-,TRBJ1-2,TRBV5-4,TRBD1,TGTGCCAGCCACCTGACAGGGTTCGGCTATGGCTACACCTTC,CASHLTGFGYGYTF
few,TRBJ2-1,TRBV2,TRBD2,TGTGCCAGCAGATTAGCGGGAGCTAGCAATGAGCAGTTCTTC,CASRLAGASNEQFF
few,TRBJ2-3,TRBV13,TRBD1,TGTGCCAGCAGCCCTAGGACAGGGGCGGGCACAGATACGCAGTATTTT,CASSPRTGAGTDTQYF
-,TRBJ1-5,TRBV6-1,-,TGTGCCAGCAGCGGGACGGAAGATCAGCCCCAGCATTTT,CASSGTEDQPQHF
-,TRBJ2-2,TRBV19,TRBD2,TGTGCCAGTAGCCCTGGGACTAGCGCCACCGGGGAGCTGTTTTTT,CASSPGTSATGELFF
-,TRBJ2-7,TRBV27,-,TGTGCCAGCAGTTTCGTGGGTACCTACGAGCAGTACTTC,CASSFVGTYEQYF
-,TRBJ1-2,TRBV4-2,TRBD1,TGTGCCAGCAGCGGACAGGGTGGCGGCTACACCTTC,CASSGQGGGYTF
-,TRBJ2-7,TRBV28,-,TGTGCCAGCAGTTTTACAATATACGAGCAGTACTTC,CASSFTIYEQYF